The clone carrying this T cell receptor beta chain was observed a few times. Library preparation for TCR beta used quantitative 5'-RACE with molecular barcodes. MiXCR, run by TCRdb on the 5' RACE reads, gives a single entry per CDR3 protein. The table records just over 350,000 distinct CDR3 sequences, 20% to 25% of them present only once. The V end was cut by 0 bases, the J end by 3 bases, with 10 bases between. The CDR3 has 14 amino acids. Germline lookup yields CDR1 SGHKS and CDR2 YYEKEE (reference sequence). The data stem from a study of CD8 T cells in ankylosing spondylitis. V and J are TRBV5-5 and TRBJ2-7; D unresolved. The sequenced sample was blood, either unsorted or a sorted T cell fraction (not recorded which). The clonotype comes from a male donor with ankylosing spondylitis or in good health (not recorded which). CDR3 nucleotide sequence: TGTGCCAGCAGCTTGGGACGAGCGATCTACGAGCAGTACTTC. Translated, it gives CASSLGRAIYEQYF.